The rows below give T cell receptor beta chains drawn from one sample of a study of PD-L1 blockade in urothelial cancer. Only in-frame clones appear in the TCRdb table, and some are missing; sequencing was by immunoSEQ multiplex PCR. The sample yields about 52,000 clones, 75% to 90% seen once. The sequencing here drew on PBMCs, taken around atezolizumab (anti-PD-L1) treatment. The receptors here all came from a man between 35 and 55 years old with urothelial cancer. The CDR3 runs from the conserved cysteine through the conserved F or W. A D gene is named only where the DNA matches it firmly. Where a row states a size, it is once, few, many or the class of an expanded clone; other rows omit it.

j_gene: TRBJ1-1
abundance: -
v_gene: TRBV28
d_gene: -
len: 14
CDR3nt: TGTGCCAGCAGTTTAGACGCGGGGTACACTGAAGCTTTCTTT
CDR3aa: CASSLDAGYTEAFF

j_gene: TRBJ2-3
abundance: -
v_gene: TRBV6-4
d_gene: TRBD2
len: 16
CDR3nt: TGTGCCAGCTCCCGAGTGGGAGGGAGTACCACAGATACGCAGTATTTT
CDR3aa: CASSRVGGSTTDTQYF

j_gene: TRBJ1-2
abundance: -
v_gene: TRBV2
d_gene: -
len: 15
CDR3nt: TGTGCCAGCAGAGGACAGAACCTCAAGGGGGATGGCTACACCTTC
CDR3aa: CASRGQNLKGDGYTF

j_gene: TRBJ2-7
abundance: once
v_gene: TRBV6-1
d_gene: TRBD2
len: 13
CDR3nt: TGTGCCGGAAAAGCGGGAGGCACCTACGAGCAGTACTTC
CDR3aa: CAGKAGGTYEQYF

j_gene: TRBJ1-5
abundance: -
v_gene: TRBV25-1
d_gene: TRBD1
len: 14
CDR3nt: TGTGCCAGCAGTGGACAGGGGAGCAATCAGCCCCAGCATTTT
CDR3aa: CASSGQGSNQPQHF

j_gene: TRBJ2-7
abundance: -
v_gene: TRBV11-2
d_gene: TRBD1
len: 13
CDR3nt: TGTGCCAGCAGCTTAACAGGGGTCTACGAGCAGTACTTC
CDR3aa: CASSLTGVYEQYF

j_gene: TRBJ2-1
abundance: once
v_gene: TRBV19
d_gene: -
len: 13
CDR3nt: TGTGCCAGTAGTATCACCGGTACCAATGAGCAGTTCTTC
CDR3aa: CASSITGTNEQFF

j_gene: TRBJ1-1
abundance: -
v_gene: TRBV2
d_gene: -
len: 14
CDR3nt: TGTGCCAGCCGGGGGGAAGGGGCGAACACTGAAGCTTTCTTT
CDR3aa: CASRGEGANTEAFF

j_gene: TRBJ2-7
abundance: -
v_gene: TRBV29-1
d_gene: -
len: 13
CDR3nt: TGCAGCGCCGGGTCCAGGGCGTCCTACGAGCAGTACTTC
CDR3aa: CSAGSRASYEQYF

j_gene: TRBJ1-1
abundance: once
v_gene: TRBV23-1
d_gene: TRBD1
len: 15
CDR3nt: TGCGCCACCGTAGACAGGGGCCTGGGGGACACTGAAGCTTTCTTT
CDR3aa: CATVDRGLGDTEAFF

j_gene: TRBJ2-2
abundance: -
v_gene: TRBV9
d_gene: -
len: 14
CDR3nt: TGTGCCAGCGGCATCCGGGATATCACCGGGGAGCTGTTTTTT
CDR3aa: CASGIRDITGELFF

j_gene: TRBJ1-1
abundance: -
v_gene: TRBV19
d_gene: -
len: 14
CDR3nt: TGTGCCAGTAGTATAGGTTTCGGTGACACTGAAGCTTTCTTT
CDR3aa: CASSIGFGDTEAFF

j_gene: TRBJ1-6
abundance: -
v_gene: TRBV30
d_gene: -
len: 14
CDR3nt: TGTGCCTGGAGCAAAACGGGAACGAATTCACCCCTCCACTTT
CDR3aa: CAWSKTGTNSPLHF

j_gene: TRBJ1-5
abundance: -
v_gene: TRBV28
d_gene: -
len: 14
CDR3nt: TGTGCCACCATCCTTTACCAGGGTAGTCAGCCCCAGCATTTT
CDR3aa: CATILYQGSQPQHF

j_gene: TRBJ2-4
abundance: -
v_gene: TRBV27
d_gene: -
len: 15
CDR3nt: TGTGCCAGCAAATCGGGAGTGGGTCCCAAAAACATTCAGTACTTC
CDR3aa: CASKSGVGPKNIQYF

j_gene: TRBJ1-1
abundance: -
v_gene: TRBV30
d_gene: -
len: 16
CDR3nt: TGTGCCTGGAGCGCTCCCTGGGGCAGGAGGAACACTGAAGCTTTCTTT
CDR3aa: CAWSAPWGRRNTEAFF

j_gene: TRBJ2-2
abundance: few
v_gene: TRBV5-1
d_gene: TRBD1
len: 15
CDR3nt: TGCGCCAGCACCACGACAGGGGATAACACCGGGGAGCTGTTTTTT
CDR3aa: CASTTTGDNTGELFF

j_gene: TRBJ1-1
abundance: -
v_gene: TRBV4-2
d_gene: TRBD1
len: 16
CDR3nt: TGTGCCAGCAGCCCGCTAGACAGGGGGAGGAACACTGAAGCTTTCTTT
CDR3aa: CASSPLDRGRNTEAFF

j_gene: TRBJ2-1
abundance: -
v_gene: TRBV7-8
d_gene: -
len: 16
CDR3nt: TGTGCCAGCAGCTTAGGGACAGCCTTTTACTACAATGAGCAGTTCTTC
CDR3aa: CASSLGTAFYYNEQFF

j_gene: TRBJ1-2
abundance: -
v_gene: TRBV6-1
d_gene: TRBD1
len: 14
CDR3nt: TGTGCCAGCAGGCTCCAGGGGGCGTCAGATGGCTACACCTTC
CDR3aa: CASRLQGASDGYTF

j_gene: TRBJ1-1
abundance: -
v_gene: TRBV29-1
d_gene: -
len: 12
CDR3nt: TGCAGCGTAGGGGTTCTGAACACTGAAGCTTTCTTT
CDR3aa: CSVGVLNTEAFF

j_gene: TRBJ2-5
abundance: -
v_gene: TRBV29-1
d_gene: TRBD1
len: 16
CDR3nt: TGCAGCGTTGTCAAAGGGGTACAGGGGGCCGGGGAGACCCAGTACTTC
CDR3aa: CSVVKGVQGAGETQYF

j_gene: TRBJ1-5
abundance: -
v_gene: TRBV30
d_gene: -
len: 15
CDR3nt: TGTGCCTGTGAGGAGGGAGGCCTTGAGAGGCAGCCCCAGCATTTT
CDR3aa: CACEEGGLERQPQHF

j_gene: TRBJ2-7
abundance: -
v_gene: TRBV5-1
d_gene: -
len: 15
CDR3nt: TGCGCCAGCAGCTTGGGCGGGAACGGCCCCTACGAGCAGTACTTC
CDR3aa: CASSLGGNGPYEQYF

j_gene: TRBJ2-7
abundance: -
v_gene: TRBV6-6
d_gene: -
len: 14
CDR3nt: TGTGCCAGCAGCCCCCCCGGACAGAACTACGAGCAGTACTTC
CDR3aa: CASSPPGQNYEQYF

j_gene: TRBJ2-1
abundance: -
v_gene: TRBV5-1
d_gene: TRBD2
len: 15
CDR3nt: TGCGCCAGCAGCTTTAGTAGCGGGAGGGATAATGAGCAGTTCTTC
CDR3aa: CASSFSSGRDNEQFF

j_gene: TRBJ1-5
abundance: -
v_gene: TRBV19
d_gene: -
len: 15
CDR3nt: TGTGCCTCCCTGAAGCTGGCGGGGAGGAATCAGCCCCAGCATTTT
CDR3aa: CASLKLAGRNQPQHF

j_gene: TRBJ1-2
abundance: -
v_gene: TRBV2
d_gene: -
len: 13
CDR3nt: TGTGCCAGCAGTGCGGGAGGTCGGAGGGACTACACCTTC
CDR3aa: CASSAGGRRDYTF

j_gene: TRBJ1-1
abundance: -
v_gene: TRBV7-8
d_gene: TRBD1
len: 14
CDR3nt: TGTGCCAGCAGCGTACCGGGACAGGGCACTGAAGCTTTCTTT
CDR3aa: CASSVPGQGTEAFF

j_gene: TRBJ2-3
abundance: -
v_gene: TRBV30
d_gene: -
len: 14
CDR3nt: TGTGCCTGGAGCCCCGTGGCGGGACCAGATACGCAGTATTTT
CDR3aa: CAWSPVAGPDTQYF

j_gene: TRBJ1-2
abundance: once
v_gene: TRBV11-2
d_gene: -
len: 13
CDR3nt: TGTGCCAGCAGCTCGACAGGCCGCTATGGCTACACCTTC
CDR3aa: CASSSTGRYGYTF

j_gene: TRBJ1-1
abundance: few
v_gene: TRBV11-3
d_gene: TRBD1
len: 14
CDR3nt: TGTGCCAGCAGCTCAGGGGGCAAGAACACTGAAGCTTTCTTT
CDR3aa: CASSSGGKNTEAFF

j_gene: TRBJ2-5
abundance: -
v_gene: TRBV5-1
d_gene: -
len: 15
CDR3nt: TGCGCCAGCAGCTTGGTCGTGGCTTCCCAAGAGACCCAGTACTTC
CDR3aa: CASSLVVASQETQYF

j_gene: TRBJ1-2
abundance: once
v_gene: TRBV7-9
d_gene: -
len: 13
CDR3nt: TGTGCCAGCGATTCGGGCGGGAGGTATGGCTACACCTTC
CDR3aa: CASDSGGRYGYTF

j_gene: TRBJ2-1
abundance: once
v_gene: TRBV18
d_gene: TRBD2
len: 15
CDR3nt: TGTGCCAGCTCACCGGGACTAGCGGGACGCAATGAGCAGTTCTTC
CDR3aa: CASSPGLAGRNEQFF

j_gene: TRBJ2-5
abundance: -
v_gene: TRBV11-3
d_gene: -
len: 17
CDR3nt: TGTGCCAGCAGCTTAGGGGGAGGCGGGGCGGGTGAAGAGACCCAGTACTTC
CDR3aa: CASSLGGGGAGEETQYF

j_gene: TRBJ1-5
abundance: -
v_gene: TRBV10-1
d_gene: -
len: 15
CDR3nt: TGCGCCAGCAGTGAGGGGGGGACGGAGATGAAGCCCCAGCATTTT
CDR3aa: CASSEGGTEMKPQHF

j_gene: TRBJ2-5
abundance: once
v_gene: TRBV7-6
d_gene: -
len: 15
CDR3nt: TGTGCCAGCAGCTCCGAGCCCGGGATAAGGGAGACCCAGTACTTC
CDR3aa: CASSSEPGIRETQYF

j_gene: TRBJ2-7
abundance: -
v_gene: TRBV19
d_gene: TRBD1
len: 12
CDR3nt: TGTGCCAGTAGTCAGGGGGCCTACGAGCAGTACTTC
CDR3aa: CASSQGAYEQYF

j_gene: TRBJ2-1
abundance: -
v_gene: TRBV19
d_gene: TRBD1
len: 15
CDR3nt: TGTGCCAGTAGTACCTCCGGGACAGGGAGATGGGAGCAGTTCTTC
CDR3aa: CASSTSGTGRWEQFF

j_gene: TRBJ1-2
abundance: -
v_gene: TRBV29-1
d_gene: TRBD1
len: 13
CDR3nt: TGCAGCGTCGAGACAGGGGGTTACTATGGCTACACCTTC
CDR3aa: CSVETGGYYGYTF

j_gene: TRBJ2-5
abundance: -
v_gene: TRBV29-1
d_gene: -
len: 11
CDR3nt: TGCAGCGCTAGGAGTTCGGAGACCCAGTACTTC
CDR3aa: CSARSSETQYF

j_gene: TRBJ1-4
abundance: -
v_gene: TRBV6-5
d_gene: TRBD1
len: 14
CDR3nt: TGTGCCAGCAGTTTACAGGGGGCGGCGGGGAGACTGTTTTTT
CDR3aa: CASSLQGAAGRLFF

j_gene: TRBJ2-3
abundance: -
v_gene: TRBV6-5
d_gene: TRBD2
len: 15
CDR3nt: TGTGCCAGCAGTTACCGGACTAGCGGGACGGATACGCAGTATTTT
CDR3aa: CASSYRTSGTDTQYF